This T cell receptor (beta chain) was captured by sequencing in a study of human T cells and chemical hapten exposure. Broader study findings: Donors, who had alopecia, may show an immune response that differs from healthy people's.

TCRdb re-derived calls from the RACE reads in MiXCR, one entry per CDR3 protein. Among roughly 50,000 distinct CDR3 sequences listed, approximately 10% were seen once. Germline V gene sequence: CDR1 SQVTM, CDR2 ANQGSEA. Losses at the gene ends were 7 bases for V and 2 bases for J; bases not matched to a gene: 9. The CDR3 loop spans 14 amino acids. This clonotype turned up a few times. Antigen specificity is unknown. Time point here: patch test 1, 2 weeks after DPC sensitization. The treatment was: therapeutic diphenylcyclopropenone sensitization with weekly scalp DPC. Before extraction, the whole blood was not fractionated, and total RNA was taken from it.

This TCR was recovered from a woman aged 35 to 49 with alopecia areata. Some clones in this sample may be carry-over from other donors' samples. The chain combines TRBV29-1 with TRBJ2-3, with 7 bases aligning to TRBD1. The sample in question was whole blood, obtained in connection with sensitization to the hapten diphenylcyclopropenone (DPC). CDR3 in DNA: TGCAGCGCCCCAACAGGGGATATCACAGATACGCAGTATTTT. This encodes CSAPTGDITDTQYF.